Many counts were recorded for the clone carrying this T cell receptor (beta chain). The antigen remains unidentified. This sample's time point: longitudinal time-point 2. PBMCs stored at -80 C, 2 million in total, were the source of the unsorted libraries. The team produced cDNA through 5'RACE using 10-nucleotide random UMIs. TCRdb redid the calling of the 5' RACE reads with MiXCR, one entry per CDR3 protein. This sample has 65,000 to 95,000 distinct CDR3 sequences, with more than 5% found just once. The CDR3 length is 15 residues. Deletions cut 0 bases from V and 2 bases from J, with 13 bases between. CDR1 and CDR2 from the germline V gene are DFQATT and SNEGSKA (reference sequence). This record belongs to a study of neurological immune-mediated disorders. About the research overall: Of around 35 multiple sclerosis patients, about 30 were relapsing-remitting and 3 secondary progressive.

Findings of the study overall: The most TCR clonal expansion was seen in HTLV-1-associated myelopathy, and the least was seen in multiple sclerosis, which fell below healthy controls.

The J gene is TRBJ1-1, the V gene TRBV20-1; D remains ambiguous. Sequencing used PBMCs. The TCR comes from a woman aged 55-70 years with multiple sclerosis. CDR3 region: CSAREGAGDNTEAFF. DNA of the CDR3: TGCAGTGCTAGAGAGGGCGCAGGCGATAACACTGAAGCTTTCTTT.